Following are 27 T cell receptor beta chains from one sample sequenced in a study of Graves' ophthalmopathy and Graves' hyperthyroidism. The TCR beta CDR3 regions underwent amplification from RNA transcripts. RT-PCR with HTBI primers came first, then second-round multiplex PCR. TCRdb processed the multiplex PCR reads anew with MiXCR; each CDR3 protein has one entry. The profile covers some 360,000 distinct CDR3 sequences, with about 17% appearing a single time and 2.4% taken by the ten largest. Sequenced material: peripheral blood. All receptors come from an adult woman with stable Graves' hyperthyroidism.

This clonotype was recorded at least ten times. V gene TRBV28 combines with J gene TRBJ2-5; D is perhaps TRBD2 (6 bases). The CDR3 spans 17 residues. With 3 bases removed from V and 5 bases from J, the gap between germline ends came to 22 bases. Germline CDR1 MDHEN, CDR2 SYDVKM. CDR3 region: CASSLTIGTPRVETQYF. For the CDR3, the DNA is TGTGCCAGCAGTTTGACCATTGGGACTCCGAGGGTGGAGACCCAGTACTTC.

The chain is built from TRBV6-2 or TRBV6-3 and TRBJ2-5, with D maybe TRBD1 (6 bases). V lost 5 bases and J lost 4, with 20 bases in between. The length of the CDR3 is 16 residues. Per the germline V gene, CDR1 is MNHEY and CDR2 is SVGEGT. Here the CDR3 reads CASSPLGQIEGETQYF. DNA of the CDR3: TGTGCCAGCAGTCCCCTCGGACAGATAGAGGGAGAGACCCAGTACTTC.

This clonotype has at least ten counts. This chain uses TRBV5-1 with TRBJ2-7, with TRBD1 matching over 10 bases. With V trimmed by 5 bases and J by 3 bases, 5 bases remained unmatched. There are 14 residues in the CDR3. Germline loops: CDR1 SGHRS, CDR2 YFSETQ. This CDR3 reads CASSDRGRFYEQYF. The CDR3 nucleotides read TGCGCCAGCAGTGACAGGGGGCGCTTCTACGAGCAGTACTTC.

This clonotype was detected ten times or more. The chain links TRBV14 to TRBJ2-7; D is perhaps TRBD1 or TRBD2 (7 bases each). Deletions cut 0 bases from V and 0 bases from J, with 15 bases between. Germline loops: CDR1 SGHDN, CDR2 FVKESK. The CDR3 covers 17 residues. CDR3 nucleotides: TGTGCCAGCAGCCAAGAAGGGGGCGGGAGATACTCCTACGAGCAGTACTTC. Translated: CASSQEGGGRYSYEQYF.

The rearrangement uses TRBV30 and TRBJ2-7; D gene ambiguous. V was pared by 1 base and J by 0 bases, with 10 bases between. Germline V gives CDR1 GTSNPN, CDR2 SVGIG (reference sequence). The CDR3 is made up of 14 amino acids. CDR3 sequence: CAWSGWATSYEQYF. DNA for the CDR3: TGTGCCTGGAGTGGCTGGGCCACCTCCTACGAGCAGTACTTC.

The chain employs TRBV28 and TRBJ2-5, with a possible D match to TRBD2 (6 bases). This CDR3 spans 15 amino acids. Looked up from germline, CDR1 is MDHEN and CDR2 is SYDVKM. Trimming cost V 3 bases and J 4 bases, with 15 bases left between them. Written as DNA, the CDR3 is TGTGCCAGCAGTTTTGTCGAGGAGGGCGGAGAGACCCAGTACTTC. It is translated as CASSFVEEGGETQYF.

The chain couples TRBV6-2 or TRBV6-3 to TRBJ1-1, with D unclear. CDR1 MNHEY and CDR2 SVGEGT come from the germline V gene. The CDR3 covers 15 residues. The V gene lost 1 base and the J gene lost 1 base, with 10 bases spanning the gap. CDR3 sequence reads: CASSYYLRENTEAFF. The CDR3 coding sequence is TGTGCCAGCAGTTACTATTTACGGGAGAACACTGAAGCTTTCTTT.

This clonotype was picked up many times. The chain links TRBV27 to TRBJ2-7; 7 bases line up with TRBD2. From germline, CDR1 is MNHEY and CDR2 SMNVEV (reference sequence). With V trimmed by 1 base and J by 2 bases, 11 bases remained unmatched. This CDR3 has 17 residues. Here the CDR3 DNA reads TGTGCCAGCAGTTTATATGAGAGGTCTAGCGGTGCCTACGAGCAGTACTTC. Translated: CASSLYERSSGAYEQYF.

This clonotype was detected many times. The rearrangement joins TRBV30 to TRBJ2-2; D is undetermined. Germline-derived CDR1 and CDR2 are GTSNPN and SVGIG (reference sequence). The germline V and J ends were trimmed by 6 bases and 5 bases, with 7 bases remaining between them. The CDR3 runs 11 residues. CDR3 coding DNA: TGTGCCTGTCGGTCGACCGGGGAGCTGTTTTTT. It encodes CACRSTGELFF.

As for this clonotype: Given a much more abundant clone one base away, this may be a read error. The CDR3 loop reads CASSETMDIGELCF. The CDR3 coding sequence is TGTGCCAGCAGTGAAACTATGGATATCGGGGAGCTGTGTTTT. The chain employs TRBV6-1 and TRBJ2-2; possible D gene TRBD2, 5 bases. The CDR3 is made up of 14 amino acids. Looked up from germline, CDR1 is MNHNS and CDR2 is SASEGT.

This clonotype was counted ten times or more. CDR3: CSAREASGSPYEQYF. The CDR3 DNA sequence: TGCAGTGCTAGGGAAGCTAGCGGGAGTCCCTACGAGCAGTACTTC. The chain employs TRBV20-1 and TRBJ2-7; 10 nucleotides match TRBD2. After removal of 3 bases from V and 2 bases from J, the junction contained 7 bases not matched to a gene. The CDR3 has 15 amino acids. The germline CDR1 and CDR2 sequences are DFQATT and SNEGSKA (reference sequence).

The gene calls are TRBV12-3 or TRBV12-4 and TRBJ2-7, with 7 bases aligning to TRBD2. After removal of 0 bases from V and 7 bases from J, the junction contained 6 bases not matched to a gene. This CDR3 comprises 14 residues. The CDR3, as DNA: TGTGCCAGCAGTTTAGCGGGAGGGCCTATTGAGCAGTACTTC. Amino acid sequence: CASSLAGGPIEQYF.

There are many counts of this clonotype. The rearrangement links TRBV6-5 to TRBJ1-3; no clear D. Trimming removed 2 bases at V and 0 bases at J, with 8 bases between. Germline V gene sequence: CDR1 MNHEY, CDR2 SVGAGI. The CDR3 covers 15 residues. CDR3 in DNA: TGTGCCAGCAGTTACGGGGTCAGCTCTGGAAACACCATATATTTT. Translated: CASSYGVSSGNTIYF.

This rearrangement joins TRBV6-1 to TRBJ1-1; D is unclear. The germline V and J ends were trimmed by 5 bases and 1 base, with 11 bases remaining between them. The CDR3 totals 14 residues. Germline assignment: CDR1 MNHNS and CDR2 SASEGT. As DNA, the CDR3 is TGTGCCAGCAGTCAATACTCAGGGAACACTGAAGCTTTCTTT. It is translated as CASSQYSGNTEAFF.

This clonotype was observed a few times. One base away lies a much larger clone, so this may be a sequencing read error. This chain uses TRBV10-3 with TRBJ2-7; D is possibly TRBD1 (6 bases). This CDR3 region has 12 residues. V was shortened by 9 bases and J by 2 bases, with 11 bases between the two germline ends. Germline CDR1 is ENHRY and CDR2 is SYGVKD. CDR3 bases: TGTGCCATAGGGGGTTTAGCCTACGAGCAGTACTTC. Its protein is CAIGGLAYEQYF.

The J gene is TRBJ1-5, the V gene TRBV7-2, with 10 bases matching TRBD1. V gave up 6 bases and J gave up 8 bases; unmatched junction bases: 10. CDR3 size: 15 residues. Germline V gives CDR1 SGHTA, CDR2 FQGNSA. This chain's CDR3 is CASRLGTGDSEPQHF. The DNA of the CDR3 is TGTGCCAGCAGACTTGGGACAGGGGACTCCGAGCCCCAGCATTTT.

CDR3 nucleotide sequence: TGTGCCAGCAGTTTAAGGGTTTCCTACGAGCAGTACTTC. Its protein is CASSLRVSYEQYF. V and J are TRBV27 and TRBJ2-7, with D hard to call. Trimming left V 2 bases short and J 1 base short, with 6 bases between. The CDR3 has 13 amino acids. Germline V gene sequence: CDR1 MNHEY, CDR2 SMNVEV (reference sequence).

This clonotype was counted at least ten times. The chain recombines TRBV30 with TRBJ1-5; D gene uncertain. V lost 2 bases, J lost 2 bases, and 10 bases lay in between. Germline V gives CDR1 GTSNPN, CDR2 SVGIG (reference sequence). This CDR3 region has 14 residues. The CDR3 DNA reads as TGTGCCTGGAGTAAATTCAGCCGCAATCAGCCCCAGCATTTT. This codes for CAWSKFSRNQPQHF.

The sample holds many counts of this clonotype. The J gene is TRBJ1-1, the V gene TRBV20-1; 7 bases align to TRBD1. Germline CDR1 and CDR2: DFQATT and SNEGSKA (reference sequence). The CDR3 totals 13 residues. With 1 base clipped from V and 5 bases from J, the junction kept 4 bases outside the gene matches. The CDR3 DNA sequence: TGCAGTGCTAGAGGACAGGGTCTAACTGAAGCTTTCTTT. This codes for CSARGQGLTEAFF.

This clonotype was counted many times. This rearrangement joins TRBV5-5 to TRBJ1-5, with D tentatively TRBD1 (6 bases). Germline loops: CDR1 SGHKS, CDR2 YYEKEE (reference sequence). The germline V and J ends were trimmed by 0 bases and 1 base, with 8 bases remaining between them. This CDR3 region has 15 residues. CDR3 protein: CASSLDRASNQPQHF. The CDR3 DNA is TGTGCCAGCAGCTTGGACAGGGCCAGCAATCAGCCCCAGCATTTT.

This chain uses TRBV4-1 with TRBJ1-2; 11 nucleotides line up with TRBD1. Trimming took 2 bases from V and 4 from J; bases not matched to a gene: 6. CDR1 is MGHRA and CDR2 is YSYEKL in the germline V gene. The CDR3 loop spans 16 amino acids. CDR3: CASSQTPGQGGYGYTF. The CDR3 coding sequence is TGCGCCAGCAGCCAAACCCCGGGACAGGGGGGCTATGGCTACACCTTC.

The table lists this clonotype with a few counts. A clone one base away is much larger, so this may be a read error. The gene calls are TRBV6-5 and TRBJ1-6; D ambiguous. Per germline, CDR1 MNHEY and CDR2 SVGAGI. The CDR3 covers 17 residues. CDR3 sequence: CASSYSTPPSYNSHLHF. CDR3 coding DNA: TGTGCCAGCAGTTACTCGACTCCACCGTCCTATAATTCACACCTCCACTTT.

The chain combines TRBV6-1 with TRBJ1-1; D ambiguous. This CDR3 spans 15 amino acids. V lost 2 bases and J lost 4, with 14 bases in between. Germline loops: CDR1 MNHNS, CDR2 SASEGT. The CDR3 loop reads CASSEKSGLGTEAFF. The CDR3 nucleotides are TGTGCCAGCAGTGAAAAGTCGGGGTTGGGCACTGAAGCTTTCTTT.

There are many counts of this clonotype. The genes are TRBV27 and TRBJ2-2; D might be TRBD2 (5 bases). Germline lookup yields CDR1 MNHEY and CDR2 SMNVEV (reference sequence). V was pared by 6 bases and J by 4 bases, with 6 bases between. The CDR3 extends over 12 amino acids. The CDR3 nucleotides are TGTGCCAGCAGAACTAGCACCGGGGAGCTGTTTTTT. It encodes CASRTSTGELFF.

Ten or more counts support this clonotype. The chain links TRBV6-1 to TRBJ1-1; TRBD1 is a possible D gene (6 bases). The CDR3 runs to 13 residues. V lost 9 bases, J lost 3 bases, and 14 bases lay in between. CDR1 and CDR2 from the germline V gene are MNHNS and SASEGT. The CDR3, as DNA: TGTGCCAGTAGCCGGGGGCCATACACTGAAGCTTTCTTT. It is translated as CASSRGPYTEAFF.

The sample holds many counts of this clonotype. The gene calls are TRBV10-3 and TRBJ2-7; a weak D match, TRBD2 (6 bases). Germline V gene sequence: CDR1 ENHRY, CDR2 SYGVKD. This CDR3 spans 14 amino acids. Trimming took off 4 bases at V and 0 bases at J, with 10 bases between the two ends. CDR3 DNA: TGTGCCATCAGTGGATTCGGGAGCTCCTACGAGCAGTACTTC. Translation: CAISGFGSSYEQYF.

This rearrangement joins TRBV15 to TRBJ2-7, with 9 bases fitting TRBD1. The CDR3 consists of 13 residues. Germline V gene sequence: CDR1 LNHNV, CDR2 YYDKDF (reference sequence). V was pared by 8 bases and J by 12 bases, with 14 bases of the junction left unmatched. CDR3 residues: CATSPGQGTVAYF. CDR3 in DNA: TGTGCCACCTCGCCGGGACAGGGTACCGTAGCGTACTTC.